Given below is one TCR beta chain in context. It lacks a known antigen. No base quality values were provided; no much bigger clone lies one nucleotide off. The same CDR3 can be traced to other DNA sequences in this sample. Participants in the prospective study were aged roughly 18 to 100 years, lived in about two dozen United States geographic areas, and enrolled through a virtual design. In the prospective study, participants were assigned to cohorts based on the clinical history participants reported in a screening survey and a study questionnaire. ImmuneRACE Cohort 3 recovered participants were defined by two consecutive negative NP/OP PCR tests, healthcare professional clearance, or symptom resolution. In the prospective study, mobile phlebotomists collected whole blood, serum and a nasopharyngeal or oropharyngeal swab from each participant. Prospective study participants could optionally give additional blood draws and questionnaires over an approximately 2-month period. Before DNA extraction, blood samples from the prospective study were shipped at room temperature or frozen.

The data were obtained in a study of blood T cell repertoires in COVID-19 (dated by TCRdb to 2019 to 2021). Context from the whole study: Samples covering the acute and convalescent phases of COVID-19 were provided by collaborators in the United States, Italy and Spain. The prospective study material was composed of cDNA or gDNA derived from T cells, B-cell-depleted T cells, or PBMCs. Deeply sampled blood TCRbeta repertoires from subjects exposed to, actively infected with, or recovered from COVID-19 were included in the dataset. A freely available public database, intended as a resource for researchers studying the immune response to SARS-CoV-2, is where the repertoires were released. The samples were drawn from two sources: the first 160 participants of the ongoing ImmuneRACE study, and about 1,300 subjects contributed by 6 global collaborators. The sample metadata nearly always contained a de-identified subject ID, COVID-19 status, age in years and sex. Where HLA class I and class II types were available, the types were taken from metadata supplied by the sample provider, not from assay-based typing. Broader findings and caveats from the paper: Clinical and demographic metadata were provided uncurated, with the amount varying by source and participant.

The CDR3 starts with the cysteine, ends with the phenylalanine, and has 13 residues. The kept DNA is CDR3 alone, 39 bases in frame from the first base. Via the germline V gene, CDR1 is MGHRA and CDR2 YSYEKL. V is pruned by 4 bases and J by 3 bases, leaving 3 bases of the junction without a gene match. TCRbeta CDR3 regions were amplified from genomic DNA by means of the immunoSEQ Assay, a bias-controlled multiplex PCR. The study's own analysis went as follows. The number of nucleated cells in each sample was estimated from the amplification of reference gene primers within the assay. To quantify the absolute abundance of each unique TCRbeta CDR3 rearrangement, sequence reads were collapsed and filtered. Productive Simpson clonality was computed per sample as the square root of Simpson's diversity index over productive rearrangements. Entries here come from immuneACCESS through TCRdb and include only in-frame sequences with V and J called. Some clones fail to appear in such tables; in the studies checked, an unresolved V gene covers under half of the shortfall, and the cause of the remainder is unknown. The V and J calls and clone size come from that table; D and trimming were worked out from the DNA. Counted in this sample were under 350,000 clones; 89% of them appeared once. 1.7% of the sample rests with the top ten.

The V and J segments used are TRBV4-1 and TRBJ2-7; 7 junctional bases match TRBD1. Sequencing used PBMCs or T cells enriched from blood (not recorded which). This clonotype was sampled from a middle-aged woman who had recovered from COVID-19. This receptor has the CDR3 CASSLRDSYEQYF. Here is the DNA: TGCGCCAGCAGCCTTCGGGACAGCTACGAGCAGTACTTC.